The T cell receptor beta chain under discussion was sequenced for a study of blood T cell repertoires in COVID-19. The CDR3 length is 17 residues. V was clipped by 3 bases and J by 0 bases; unmatched bases: 8. CDR1 is LNHDA, CDR2 SQIVND, per germline (reference sequence). How the authors handled the data: Estimation of nucleated cell counts relied on the amplification of reference gene primers. Repertoires were generated with immunoSEQ multiplex PCR, while TCRdb's copy carries only in-frame clones and drops some. The V and J calls and the clone size are those of that table, but D and trimming were determined from the DNA. Of 150,000 to 180,000 clones detected, over 75% appear once; the ten largest clones hold 15%.

The specimen sequenced was peripheral blood. The sequence came from a woman aged 40-49 years with acute or convalescent COVID-19. The genes are TRBV19 and TRBJ1-5; TRBD1 matches 7 bases. The CDR3 protein is CASSMRRGEYSNQPQHF. CDR3 nucleotides: TGTGCCAGTAGTATGCGCAGGGGGGAGTATAGCAATCAGCCCCAGCATTTT.